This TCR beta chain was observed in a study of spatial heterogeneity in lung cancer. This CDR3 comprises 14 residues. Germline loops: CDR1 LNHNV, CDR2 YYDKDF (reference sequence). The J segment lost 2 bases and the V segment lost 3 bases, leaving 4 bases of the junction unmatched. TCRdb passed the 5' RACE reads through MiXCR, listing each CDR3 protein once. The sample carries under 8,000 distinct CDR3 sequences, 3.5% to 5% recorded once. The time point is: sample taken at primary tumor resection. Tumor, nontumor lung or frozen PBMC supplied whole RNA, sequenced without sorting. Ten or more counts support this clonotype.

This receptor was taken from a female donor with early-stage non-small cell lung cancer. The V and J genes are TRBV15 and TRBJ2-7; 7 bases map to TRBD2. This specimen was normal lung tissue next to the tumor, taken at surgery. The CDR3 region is CATSRPGTTYEQYF. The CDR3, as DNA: TGTGCCACCAGCAGGCCCGGGACTACCTACGAGCAGTACTTC.